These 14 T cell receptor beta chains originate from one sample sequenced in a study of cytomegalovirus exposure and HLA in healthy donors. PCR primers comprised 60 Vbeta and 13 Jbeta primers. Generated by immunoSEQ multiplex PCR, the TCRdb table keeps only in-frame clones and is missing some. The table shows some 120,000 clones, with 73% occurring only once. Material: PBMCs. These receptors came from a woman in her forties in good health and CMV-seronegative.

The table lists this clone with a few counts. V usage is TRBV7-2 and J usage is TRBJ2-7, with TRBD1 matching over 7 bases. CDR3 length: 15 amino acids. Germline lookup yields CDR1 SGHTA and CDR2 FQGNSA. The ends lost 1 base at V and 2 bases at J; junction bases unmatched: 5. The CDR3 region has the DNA TGTGCCAGCAGCTTAGGTAGGGGGCCCCCCTACGAGCAGTACTTC. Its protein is CASSLGRGPPYEQYF.

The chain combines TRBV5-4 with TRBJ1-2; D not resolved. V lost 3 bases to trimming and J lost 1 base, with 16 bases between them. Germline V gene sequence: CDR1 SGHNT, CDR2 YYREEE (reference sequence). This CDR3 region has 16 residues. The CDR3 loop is CASSSDGAGFNYGYTF. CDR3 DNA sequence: TGTGCCAGCAGCTCCGACGGAGCCGGTTTTAACTATGGCTACACCTTC. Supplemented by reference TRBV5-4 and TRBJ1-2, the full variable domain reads ETGVTQSPTHLIKTRGQQVTLRCSSQSGHNTVSWYQQALGQGPQFIFQYYREEENGRGNFPPRFSGLQFPNYSSELNVNALELDDSALYLCASSSDGAGFNYGYTFGSGTRLTVV.

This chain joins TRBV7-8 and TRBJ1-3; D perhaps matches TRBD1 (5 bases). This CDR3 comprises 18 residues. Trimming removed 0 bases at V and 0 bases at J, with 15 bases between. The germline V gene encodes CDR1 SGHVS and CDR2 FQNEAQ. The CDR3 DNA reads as TGTGCCAGCAGCTTAGCGGGGGGGACGGCCCGCTCTGGAAACACCATATATTTT. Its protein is CASSLAGGTARSGNTIYF.

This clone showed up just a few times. CDR3 sequence: CASSLDLATYEQYF. The CDR3 DNA sequence: TGTGCCAGCAGCTTAGATCTGGCCACCTACGAGCAGTACTTC. The V gene is TRBV7-9, the J gene TRBJ2-7; the D is unclear. The CDR3 runs 14 residues. V lost 1 base and J 2 bases, leaving 9 bases between the germline ends. Germline V gives CDR1 SEHNR, CDR2 FQNEAQ (reference sequence).

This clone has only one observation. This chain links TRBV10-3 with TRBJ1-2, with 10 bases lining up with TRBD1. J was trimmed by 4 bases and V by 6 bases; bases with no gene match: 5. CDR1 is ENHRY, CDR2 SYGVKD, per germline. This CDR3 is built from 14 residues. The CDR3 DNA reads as TGTGCCATCAGAGGACAGGGGGGGCCCTATGGCTACACCTTC. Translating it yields CAIRGQGGPYGYTF.

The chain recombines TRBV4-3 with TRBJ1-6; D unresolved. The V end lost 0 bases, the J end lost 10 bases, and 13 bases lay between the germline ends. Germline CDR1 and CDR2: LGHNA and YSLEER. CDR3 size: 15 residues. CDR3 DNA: TGCGCCAGCAGCCAAGATTACCGGGTCTCCTCACCCCTCCACTTT. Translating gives CASSQDYRVSSPLHF.

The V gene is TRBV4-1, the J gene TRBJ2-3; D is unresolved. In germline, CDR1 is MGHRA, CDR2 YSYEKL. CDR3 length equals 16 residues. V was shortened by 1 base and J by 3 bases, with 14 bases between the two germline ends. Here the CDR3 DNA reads TGCGCCAGCAGCCAAGTAATGCAGGTAACGACAGATACGCAGTATTTT. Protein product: CASSQVMQVTTDTQYF.

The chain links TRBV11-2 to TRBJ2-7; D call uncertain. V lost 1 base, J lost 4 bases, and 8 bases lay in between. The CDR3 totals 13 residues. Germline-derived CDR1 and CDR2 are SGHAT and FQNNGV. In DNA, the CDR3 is TGTGCCAGCAGCTTAGTCCCAGATTACGAGCAGTACTTC. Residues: CASSLVPDYEQYF.

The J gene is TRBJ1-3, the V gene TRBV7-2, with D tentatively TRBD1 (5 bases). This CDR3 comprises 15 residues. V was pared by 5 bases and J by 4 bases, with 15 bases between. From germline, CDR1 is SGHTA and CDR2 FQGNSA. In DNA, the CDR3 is TGTGCCAGCAGCGGGTGGGGGGTGTCGGGAAACACCATATATTTT. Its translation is CASSGWGVSGNTIYF. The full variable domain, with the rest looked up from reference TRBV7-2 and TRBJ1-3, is GAGVSQSPSNKVTEKGKDVELRCDPISGHTALYWYRQSLGQGLEFLIYFQGNSAPDKSGLPSDRFSAERTGGSVSTLTIQRTQQEDSAVYLCASSGWGVSGNTIYFGEGSWLTVV.

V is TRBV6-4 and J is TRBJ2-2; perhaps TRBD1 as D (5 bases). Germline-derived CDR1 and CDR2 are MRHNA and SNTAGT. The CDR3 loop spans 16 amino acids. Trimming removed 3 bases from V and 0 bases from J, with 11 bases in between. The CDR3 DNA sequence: TGTGCCAGCAGTGATATTCAGGGCGCGAACACCGGGGAGCTGTTTTTT. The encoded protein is CASSDIQGANTGELFF.

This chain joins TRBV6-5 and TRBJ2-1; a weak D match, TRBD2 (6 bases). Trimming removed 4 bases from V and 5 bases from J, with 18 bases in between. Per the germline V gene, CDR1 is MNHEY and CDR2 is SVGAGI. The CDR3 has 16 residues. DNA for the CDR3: TGTGCCAGCAGTTCCCCCCGTAGCGGACTTCACAATGAGCAGTTCTTC. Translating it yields CASSSPRSGLHNEQFF.

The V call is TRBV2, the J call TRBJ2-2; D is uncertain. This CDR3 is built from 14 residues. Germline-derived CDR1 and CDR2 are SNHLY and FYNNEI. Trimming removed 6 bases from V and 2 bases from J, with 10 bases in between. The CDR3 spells CASSKALNTGELFF. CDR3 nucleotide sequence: TGTGCCAGCAGCAAAGCCTTAAACACCGGGGAGCTGTTTTTT.

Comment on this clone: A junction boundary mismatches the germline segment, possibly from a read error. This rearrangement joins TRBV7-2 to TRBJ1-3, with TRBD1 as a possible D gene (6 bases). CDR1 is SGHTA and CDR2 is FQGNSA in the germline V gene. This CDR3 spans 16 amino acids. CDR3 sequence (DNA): TGTGCCAGCAGCCCAAGCCCGACAGGCTCTAGAAACACCATATATTTT. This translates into CASSPSPTGSRNTIYF.

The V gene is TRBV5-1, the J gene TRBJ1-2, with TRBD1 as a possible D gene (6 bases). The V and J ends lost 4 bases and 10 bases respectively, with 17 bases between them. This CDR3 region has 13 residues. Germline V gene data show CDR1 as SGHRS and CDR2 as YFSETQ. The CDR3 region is CASSPTGVGVYTF. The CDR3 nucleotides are TGCGCCAGCAGCCCGACAGGAGTTGGTGTCTACACCTTC.